This entry lists 13 T cell receptor beta chains sequenced from one sample in a study of blood T cell repertoires in COVID-19. Assay used: immunoSEQ multiplex PCR; TCRdb lists only in-frame clones, some missing. This table has about 270,000 clones, around 90% appearing once. The material sequenced was PBMCs or T cells enriched from blood (not recorded which). These receptors all stem from a woman aged 45-59 years who had recovered from COVID-19.

Notes on this clone: Other DNA sequences in this specimen translate into the identical CDR3. The chain links TRBV12-3 or TRBV12-4 to TRBJ1-6; 7 nucleotides agree with TRBD1. There are 13 residues in the CDR3. Unmatched junction bases numbered 1, after V lost 6 bases and J lost 5 bases. CDR3 amino acids: CASSGQDNSPLHF. CDR3 coding DNA: TGTGCCAGCAGCGGACAGGATAATTCACCCCTCCACTTT.

The rearrangement uses TRBV18 and TRBJ2-1, with 8 positions matching TRBD2. Germline CDR1 is KGHSH and CDR2 is LQKENI. The ends lost 3 bases at V and 5 bases at J; junction bases unmatched: 6. The CDR3 runs to 15 residues. CDR3 nucleotide sequence: TGTGCCAGCTCACCTAACGGGAGGGGTAACAATGAGCAGTTCTTC. Translated, it gives CASSPNGRGNNEQFF.

The V and J genes are TRBV7-3 and TRBJ2-2, with 9 bases fitting TRBD2. The CDR3 length is 17 residues. The germline CDR1 and CDR2 sequences are SGHTA and FQGTGA. With V trimmed by 6 bases and J by 4 bases, 12 bases remained unmatched. CDR3 protein: CASSQVPSTSGTGELFF. CDR3 DNA: TGTGCCAGCAGTCAAGTCCCCTCGACTAGCGGCACCGGGGAGCTGTTTTTT.

To note about this clone: Within the sample, other DNA sequences also encode this same CDR3. The V call is TRBV5-1, the J call TRBJ1-3, with TRBD1 identical over 9 bases. Germline V lookup: CDR1 SGHRS, CDR2 YFSETQ. With 4 bases clipped from V and 0 bases from J, the junction kept 2 bases outside the gene matches. CDR3 length equals 15 residues. CDR3 amino acids: CASSPGQGSGNTIYF. The CDR3 DNA reads as TGCGCCAGCAGCCCGGGACAGGGCTCTGGAAACACCATATATTTT.

The genes are TRBV27 and TRBJ2-7; a possible D gene is TRBD2 (5 bases). Deletions cut 5 bases from V and 1 base from J, with 15 bases between. Germline assignment: CDR1 MNHEY and CDR2 SMNVEV (reference sequence). This CDR3 has 15 amino acids. The CDR3 region has the DNA TGTGCCAGCAGTGCCTTTGAGGGAGCATCCTACGAGCAGTACTTC. Its protein is CASSAFEGASYEQYF.

The chain carries TRBV3-1 (or the pseudogene TRBV3-2) and TRBJ1-6; the D gene is possibly TRBD1 (5 bases). The CDR3 is 14 residues long. From germline, CDR1 is LGHDT and CDR2 YNNKEL (reference sequence). Trimming left V 2 bases short and J 12 bases short, with 14 bases between. The CDR3 spells CASSQRTGQLPLHF. CDR3 sequence (DNA): TGTGCCAGCAGCCAAAGAACAGGCCAGCTACCCCTCCACTTT.

The genes are TRBV9 and TRBJ1-4, with 9 bases matching TRBD1. Germline V gene lookup returns CDR1 SGDLS and CDR2 YYNGEE. The CDR3 length is 16 residues. The V segment lost 0 bases and the J segment 6 bases; nucleotides outside the gene matches: 6. CDR3 residues: CASSVGGDRVHEKLFF. CDR3 in DNA: TGTGCCAGCAGCGTAGGTGGGGACAGGGTTCATGAAAAACTGTTTTTT.

The chain is built from TRBV14 and TRBJ1-2; 7 bases are a match to TRBD1. The germline V gene has CDR1 SGHDN and CDR2 FVKESK. With V trimmed by 4 bases and J by 8 bases, 10 bases remained unmatched. The CDR3 length is 14 residues. The DNA for the CDR3 is TGTGCCAGCAGCCCAGTGACAGGGATAGGGGGCTACACCTTC. Translated: CASSPVTGIGGYTF.

The V gene is TRBV4-3, the J gene TRBJ1-6; TRBD1 agrees at 9 bases. This CDR3 has 14 residues. The J segment lost 13 bases and the V segment lost 4 bases, leaving 8 bases of the junction unmatched. Germline CDR1 is LGHNA and CDR2 is YSLEER. The CDR3 DNA is TGCGCCAGCAGCCGGGGTGGACAGGGGTATCCCCTCCACTTT. This gives the protein CASSRGGQGYPLHF.

V is TRBV27 and J is TRBJ2-5; 7 bases match TRBD1. The germline V gene encodes CDR1 MNHEY and CDR2 SMNVEV (reference sequence). V shed 5 bases, J shed 2 bases, and the junction held 8 bases outside the gene matches. The CDR3 totals 15 residues. For the CDR3, the DNA is TGTGCCAGCAGTGGACGCCCGACAGGGCAAGAGACCCAGTACTTC. It is translated as CASSGRPTGQETQYF.

This chain connects TRBV7-3 to TRBJ2-1, with 11 bases fitting TRBD2. This CDR3 contains 19 residues. Germline V gene data show CDR1 as SGHTA and CDR2 as FQGTGA. After removal of 4 bases from V and 9 bases from J, the junction contained 20 bases not matched to a gene. The chain's CDR3 is CASSSPRGLSGRGGGEQFF. CDR3 coding DNA: TGTGCCAGCAGCTCCCCGCGGGGCCTTAGCGGGAGGGGGGGTGGTGAGCAGTTCTTC.

The chain is built from TRBV7-2 and TRBJ1-4; D not resolved. The V and J ends lost 1 base and 3 bases respectively, with 6 bases between them. This CDR3 region has 14 residues. Looked up from germline, CDR1 is SGHTA and CDR2 is FQGNSA. The CDR3 bases are TGTGCCAGCAGCTTAGGGGCATCTAATGAAAAACTGTTTTTT. It specifies CASSLGASNEKLFF. Drawing the rest from reference TRBV7-2 and TRBJ1-4, the complete variable domain is GAGVSQSPSNKVTEKGKDVELRCDPISGHTALYWYRQSLGQGLEFLIYFQGNSAPDKSGLPSDRFSAERTGGSVSTLTIQRTQQEDSAVYLCASSLGASNEKLFFGSGTQLSVL.

V and J are TRBV7-2 and TRBJ2-7; 7 bases line up with TRBD1. V lost 1 base, J lost 0 bases, and 6 bases stayed unmatched. The germline V gene encodes CDR1 SGHTA and CDR2 FQGNSA. This CDR3 has 16 residues. This CDR3 reads CASSLVRDSASYEQYF. The CDR3 DNA reads TGTGCCAGCAGCTTAGTCCGGGACAGTGCCTCCTACGAGCAGTACTTC.